Listed here are 25 T cell receptor beta chains from one sample, sequenced in a study of blood T cell repertoires in COVID-19. Repertoires were generated with immunoSEQ multiplex PCR, while TCRdb's copy carries only in-frame clones and drops some. Of about 310,000 clones listed, around nine tenths were seen once; the top ten hold 1% to 1.5%. The sequenced sample was peripheral blood. The receptors originated from a man in his 70s with acute or convalescent COVID-19.

There are a few counts of this clone. This chain connects TRBV6-5 to TRBJ2-1, with TRBD1 as a possible D gene (6 bases). CDR1 and CDR2 (germline): MNHEY, SVGAGI. The CDR3 is 15 residues long. Trimming took off 6 bases at V and 4 bases at J, with 16 bases between the two ends. This chain's CDR3 is CASRISVTGYNEQFF. In DNA form, the CDR3 reads TGTGCCAGCAGGATTTCCGTGACAGGATACAATGAGCAGTTCTTC.

This clone was recorded only once. The genes are TRBV29-1 and TRBJ2-1, with D uncertain. Germline lookup yields CDR1 SQVTM and CDR2 ANQGSEA. This CDR3 spans 14 amino acids. The germline V and J ends were trimmed by 3 bases and 9 bases, with 18 bases remaining between them. CDR3 sequence reads: CSVDVVVARGEQFF. The CDR3 DNA is TGCAGCGTTGACGTCGTGGTGGCCCGCGGTGAGCAGTTCTTC.

This clone was counted once. The V gene is TRBV5-1, the J gene TRBJ2-2, with TRBD2 matching 8 bases. The CDR3 consists of 14 residues. J lost 1 base, V lost 7 bases, and 3 bases had no gene match. Germline assignment: CDR1 SGHRS and CDR2 YFSETQ. The CDR3 DNA follows: TGCGCCAGCGCAACTAGCGGGAACACCGGGGAGCTGTTTTTT. Amino acid sequence: CASATSGNTGELFF.

A single count supports this clone. The chain is built from TRBV28 and TRBJ1-4; 8 bases fit TRBD1. V was pared by 6 bases and J by 7 bases, with 10 bases of the junction left unmatched. The CDR3 totals 15 residues. Germline V lookup: CDR1 MDHEN, CDR2 SYDVKM. CDR3 nucleotide sequence: TGTGCCAGCAGGATATGGGGACAGGCTCGTGAAAAACTGTTTTTT. Its protein is CASRIWGQAREKLFF.

The V call is TRBV5-6, the J call TRBJ2-2; unclear D gene. The germline V and J ends were trimmed by 0 bases and 8 bases, with 11 bases remaining between them. Germline-derived CDR1 and CDR2 are SGHDT and YYEEEE. The CDR3 length is 14 residues. CDR3 coding DNA: TGTGCCAGCAGCTTGGCCTTAAGCGCGGGGGAGCTGTTTTTT. Protein product: CASSLALSAGELFF.

V and J are TRBV19 and TRBJ2-7; 12 positions match TRBD2. Germline V CDR1 and CDR2: LNHDA, SQIVND (reference sequence). The trim removed 4 bases at V and 7 bases at J, leaving 20 bases unmatched. CDR3 length: 19 amino acids. This chain's CDR3 is CASSSSGALGLAGHNEQYF. The CDR3 DNA reads TGTGCCAGTAGTAGCTCGGGGGCTCTCGGACTAGCGGGACATAATGAGCAGTACTTC.

The chain combines TRBV6-5 with TRBJ2-1; TRBD1 aligns across 9 bases. The CDR3 loop spans 16 amino acids. V shed 3 bases, J shed 0 bases, and the junction held 3 bases outside the gene matches. Germline loops: CDR1 MNHEY, CDR2 SVGAGI. CDR3: CASSYGTGSSYNEQFF. For the CDR3, the DNA is TGTGCCAGCAGTTATGGGACAGGGAGCTCCTACAATGAGCAGTTCTTC.

J is TRBJ1-2 and V is TRBV7-2, with TRBD1 identical over 8 bases. The CDR3 consists of 15 residues. V lost 1 base to trimming and J lost 8 bases; unmatched junction nucleotides: 9. Germline CDR1 reads SGHTA; CDR2 reads FQGNSA. The DNA for the CDR3 is TGTGCCAGCAGCTTAGAACAGGGGGGTATAACGGGCTACACCTTC. This codes for CASSLEQGGITGYTF.

The chain is built from TRBV5-1 and TRBJ2-4; D remains unclear. V lost 3 bases and J 5 bases, leaving 6 bases between the germline ends. Germline V lookup: CDR1 SGHRS, CDR2 YFSETQ. CDR3 length: 12 residues. This chain's CDR3 is CASSSSENIQYF. The CDR3 DNA reads as TGCGCCAGCAGCTCTTCAGAAAACATTCAGTACTTC.

V gene TRBV25-1 combines with J gene TRBJ2-1, with TRBD2 matching 14 bases. From germline, CDR1 is MGHDK and CDR2 SYGVNS. The CDR3 runs 18 residues. After removal of 6 bases from V and 3 bases from J, the junction contained 10 bases not matched to a gene. Here the CDR3 DNA reads TGTGCCAGCAGGGGCGGGGGACTAGCGGGAGTCAACTACAATGAGCAGTTCTTC. This encodes CASRGGGLAGVNYNEQFF.

This sequence joins TRBV5-1 and TRBJ1-5, with TRBD1 matching over 7 bases. V shed 4 bases and J 0 bases; nucleotides not matched to a gene: 7. The CDR3 has 16 amino acids. Germline CDR1 is SGHRS and CDR2 is YFSETQ. In DNA form, the CDR3 reads TGCGCCAGCAGCCTAGACAGGGTCCATAGCAATCAGCCCCAGCATTTT. Its protein product is CASSLDRVHSNQPQHF.

The J gene is TRBJ1-2, the V gene TRBV10-2; TRBD1 aligns across 8 bases. Germline values: CDR1 WSHSY, CDR2 SAAADI. With 6 bases clipped from V and 4 bases from J, the junction kept 10 bases outside the gene matches. The CDR3 length is 15 residues. The CDR3 region is CASSADRGKSYGYTF. CDR3 DNA sequence: TGCGCCAGCAGCGCCGACAGGGGCAAAAGCTATGGCTACACCTTC.

The chain joins TRBV7-9 to TRBJ2-5; 7 bases are a match to TRBD2. In germline, CDR1 is SEHNR, CDR2 FQNEAQ (reference sequence). CDR3 length: 19 residues. The V and J ends lost 3 bases and 0 bases, in that order; junction bases with no gene match: 16. The CDR3 loop reads CASSLNIILGRGYQETQYF. Written as DNA, the CDR3 is TGTGCCAGCAGCTTGAATATCATTTTGGGGCGGGGGTACCAAGAGACCCAGTACTTC.

The V call is TRBV4-2, the J call TRBJ2-3, with D unclear. CDR1 and CDR2 from the germline V gene are LGHNA and YNFKEQ. This CDR3 is built from 13 residues. The V and J ends lost 4 bases and 5 bases respectively, with 10 bases between them. The CDR3 DNA reads as TGTGCCAGCAGCCCCCTGGCCGTAGATACGCAGTATTTT. It yields the protein CASSPLAVDTQYF.

The chain uses TRBV4-1 and TRBJ2-7; 8 nucleotides match TRBD1. The CDR3 contains 15 residues. The V and J ends lost 5 bases and 1 base, in that order; junction bases with no gene match: 7. CDR1 is MGHRA and CDR2 is YSYEKL in the germline V gene. The CDR3 reads CASSYDRGLSYEQYF. The CDR3 DNA reads as TGCGCCAGCAGCTACGACAGGGGACTTTCCTACGAGCAGTACTTC.

The chain has TRBV4-2 and TRBJ1-3; D is possibly TRBD1 (5 bases). CDR3 length: 15 residues. CDR1 and CDR2 from the germline V gene are LGHNA and YNFKEQ. Deletions cut 0 bases from V and 2 bases from J, with 8 bases between. The CDR3 sequence is CASSQEGHPGNTIYF. Written as DNA, the CDR3 is TGTGCCAGCAGCCAAGAAGGACATCCTGGAAACACCATATATTTT.

The chain combines TRBV7-8 with TRBJ1-6; 8 bases map to TRBD1. The CDR3 contains 14 residues. The V gene's germline CDR1 is SGHVS and CDR2 FQNEAQ. V lost 5 bases, J lost 10 bases, and 7 bases stayed unmatched. CDR3 protein: CASSHGQGTSPLHF. The CDR3 DNA reads as TGTGCCAGCAGCCACGGACAGGGTACCTCACCCCTCCACTTT.

The V gene is TRBV28, the J gene TRBJ1-5; 7 bases align to TRBD1. Losses at the gene ends were 6 bases for V and 7 bases for J; bases not matched to a gene: 0. Germline assignment: CDR1 MDHEN and CDR2 SYDVKM. This CDR3 is 11 amino acids long. Here the CDR3 reads CASRDRQPQHF. In DNA form, the CDR3 reads TGTGCCAGCAGGGACAGGCAGCCCCAGCATTTT.

The chain carries TRBV11-2 and TRBJ2-1; possibly TRBD1 for D (5 bases). The CDR3 runs 17 residues. The germline V gene has CDR1 SGHAT and CDR2 FQNNGV. V lost 4 bases to trimming and J lost 0 bases, with 16 bases between them. For the CDR3, the DNA is TGTGCCAGCAGCTCACGACCAGGGATCCTCTCCTACAATGAGCAGTTCTTC. Translated: CASSSRPGILSYNEQFF.

In DNA form, the CDR3 reads TGTGCCAGCAGTTTACGGCGGAATGAGCAGTTCTTC. This gives the protein CASSLRRNEQFF. The chain employs TRBV12-3 or TRBV12-4 and TRBJ2-1; D is uncertain. With 2 bases removed from V and 7 bases from J, the gap between germline ends came to 6 bases. The CDR3 has 12 residues.

This clone was picked up a small number of times. J is TRBJ1-2 and V is TRBV27, with no clear D. Trimming took 6 bases from V and 3 from J, leaving 14 bases between them. From germline, CDR1 is MNHEY and CDR2 SMNVEV (reference sequence). This CDR3 region has 14 residues. CDR3 protein: CASSQRSEHYGYTF. Here the CDR3 DNA reads TGTGCCAGCAGCCAAAGGTCGGAGCACTATGGCTACACCTTC.

Points on this clone: Because the CDR3's place on the DNA is in doubt, the DNA is left out and the CDR3 is given as listed by TCRdb. The V call is TRBV28, the J call TRBJ1-3. Germline CDR1 reads MDHEN; CDR2 reads SYDVKM. The CDR3 sequence runs 14 residues, both termini included. CDR3: CASSSSGLGNTIYF.

Only one count was recorded for this clone. The genes are TRBV6-6 and TRBJ2-7, with 8 bases that match TRBD2. The germline V gene encodes CDR1 MNHNY and CDR2 SVGAGI (reference sequence). The junction had 11 bases not matched to a gene; V was cut back by 6 bases and J by 4 bases. This CDR3 is built from 15 residues. This chain's CDR3 is CASRDPGLEGYEQYF. As DNA, the CDR3 is TGTGCCAGCAGAGATCCGGGACTAGAGGGGTACGAGCAGTACTTC.

The rearrangement joins TRBV12-2 to TRBJ2-1; the D call TRBD2 from the table was never checked on the DNA. TRBV12-2 is an annotated pseudogene. The CDR3 loop spans 15 amino acids. The CDR3: CASRLVGGKALEQFF. CDR3 in DNA: TGTGCAAGTCGCTTAGTAGGCGGGAAGGCACTTGAGCAGTTCTTC.

J is TRBJ1-3 and V is TRBV7-2, with D possibly matching TRBD1 (6 bases). There are 16 residues in the CDR3. The V gene lost 1 base and the J gene lost 2 bases, with 12 bases spanning the gap. Germline V lookup: CDR1 SGHTA, CDR2 FQGNSA. CDR3 coding DNA: TGTGCCAGCAGCTTAGGGCGGGGGGCGACTGGAAACACCATATATTTT. It translates to CASSLGRGATGNTIYF.